This is a list of T cell receptor beta chains from one sample in a study of T cell responses to AZD1222 COVID-19 vaccine. Assay used: immunoSEQ multiplex PCR; TCRdb lists only in-frame clones, some missing. The table lists fewer than 150,000 clones, roughly 80% of them singletons. Sequenced material: peripheral blood, taken on day 0 of AZD1222 vaccination. The source of these receptors is an adult in good health. Both conserved end residues are part of each CDR3. The D gene is left open where the match is weak. Clone size is shown for a subset of rows, as once, few, many or a class of expanded clone.

J gene: TRBJ2-2; CDR3 length: 16; V gene: TRBV28; D gene: .; clone size: .; CDR3 DNA: TGTGCCAGCAGTCTCCGGAGTAAGACCCCATCCGGGGAGCTGTTTTTT; CDR3 protein: CASSLRSKTPSGELFF
J gene: TRBJ1-1; CDR3 length: 14; V gene: TRBV19; D gene: .; clone size: few; CDR3 DNA: TGTGCCAGTAGACGGGGAAGGGTAAGGACTGAAGCTTTCTTT; CDR3 protein: CASRRGRVRTEAFF
J gene: TRBJ2-3; CDR3 length: 19; V gene: TRBV15; D gene: TRBD1; clone size: .; CDR3 DNA: TGTGCCACCAGCAGAGGACGGGGGCGGGACAGGGATCCCACAGATACGCAGTATTTT; CDR3 protein: CATSRGRGRDRDPTDTQYF
J gene: TRBJ1-5; CDR3 length: 16; V gene: TRBV4-1; D gene: .; clone size: .; CDR3 DNA: TGCGCCAGCAGCCAAGATCCCGGGAGGGGAAGTCAGCCCCAGCATTTT; CDR3 protein: CASSQDPGRGSQPQHF
J gene: TRBJ1-5; CDR3 length: 14; V gene: TRBV6-5; D gene: TRBD1; clone size: .; CDR3 DNA: TGTGCCAGCAGGCCAGGGGGGACTTTTCAGCCCCAGCATTTT; CDR3 protein: CASRPGGTFQPQHF
J gene: TRBJ1-3; CDR3 length: 15; V gene: TRBV6-5; D gene: .; clone size: .; CDR3 DNA: TGTGCCAGCAGTCTCAGGGGAGTGGCCGGAAACACCATATATTTT; CDR3 protein: CASSLRGVAGNTIYF
J gene: TRBJ2-1; CDR3 length: 15; V gene: TRBV28; D gene: .; clone size: .; CDR3 DNA: TGTGCCAGCAGTTTTTTGACGAACTCCTACAATGAGCAGTTCTTC; CDR3 protein: CASSFLTNSYNEQFF
J gene: TRBJ1-2; CDR3 length: 13; V gene: TRBV28; D gene: TRBD1; clone size: .; CDR3 DNA: TGTGCCAGCAGTCTCGGCCGACAGGGTTTTAGCACCTTC; CDR3 protein: CASSLGRQGFSTF
J gene: TRBJ1-1; CDR3 length: 14; V gene: TRBV10-3; D gene: .; clone size: .; CDR3 DNA: TGTGCCTCCGGTGGGGGGGGTATGAACACTGAAGCTTTCTTT; CDR3 protein: CASGGGGMNTEAFF
J gene: TRBJ2-2; CDR3 length: 16; V gene: TRBV9; D gene: TRBD1; clone size: .; CDR3 DNA: TGTGCCAGCAGCCACGCAGGGGGCTTTAACACCGGGGAGCTGTTTTTT; CDR3 protein: CASSHAGGFNTGELFF
J gene: TRBJ1-5; CDR3 length: 19; V gene: TRBV28; D gene: .; clone size: .; CDR3 DNA: TGTGCCAGCAGTTTACCCCCAGGAATTAGCCCATTTAGCAATCAGCCCCAGCATTTT; CDR3 protein: CASSLPPGISPFSNQPQHF
J gene: TRBJ1-5; CDR3 length: 14; V gene: TRBV5-1; D gene: TRBD1; clone size: once; CDR3 DNA: TGCGCCAGCAGCCCCGGGACAGTTAATCAGCCCCAGCATTTT; CDR3 protein: CASSPGTVNQPQHF
J gene: TRBJ2-1; CDR3 length: 15; V gene: TRBV28; D gene: TRBD1; clone size: .; CDR3 DNA: TGTGCCAGCAGCCCCGGACAGGACAATTACAATGAGCAGTTCTTC; CDR3 protein: CASSPGQDNYNEQFF
J gene: TRBJ2-1; CDR3 length: 17; V gene: TRBV5-4; D gene: TRBD2; clone size: .; CDR3 DNA: TGTGCCAGCAGCTTGGAGGCTAGCGGGGGGGTATACAATGAGCAGTTCTTC; CDR3 protein: CASSLEASGGVYNEQFF
J gene: TRBJ2-1; CDR3 length: 15; V gene: TRBV20-1; D gene: .; clone size: .; CDR3 DNA: TGCAGTGCTAGTAGGGGAACCCCTAGGTACAATGAGCAGTTCTTC; CDR3 protein: CSASRGTPRYNEQFF
J gene: TRBJ1-4; CDR3 length: 14; V gene: TRBV5-1; D gene: TRBD1; clone size: .; CDR3 DNA: TGCGCCAGCAGCTCGGACAGGGTACGAGAAAAACTGTTTTTT; CDR3 protein: CASSSDRVREKLFF
J gene: TRBJ1-2; CDR3 length: 16; V gene: TRBV15; D gene: TRBD1; clone size: once; CDR3 DNA: TGTGCCACCAGCAGAGACGGGACAGAAAATAACTATGGCTACACCTTC; CDR3 protein: CATSRDGTENNYGYTF
J gene: TRBJ1-1; CDR3 length: 17; V gene: TRBV18; D gene: .; clone size: .; CDR3 DNA: TGTGCCAGCTCACCTGTTCCGGGCTCGACCTGGGGCACTGAAGCTTTCTTT; CDR3 protein: CASSPVPGSTWGTEAFF
J gene: TRBJ2-1; CDR3 length: 15; V gene: TRBV6-5; D gene: .; clone size: .; CDR3 DNA: TGTGCCAGCACCAGCGGAGGAGGATCCTACAATGAGCAGTTCTTC; CDR3 protein: CASTSGGGSYNEQFF
J gene: TRBJ1-1; CDR3 length: 16; V gene: TRBV5-1; D gene: TRBD1; clone size: .; CDR3 DNA: TGCGCCAGCAGCTTCGTGGACAGGGGAGGTTGGACTGAAGCTTTCTTT; CDR3 protein: CASSFVDRGGWTEAFF
J gene: TRBJ1-1; CDR3 length: 14; V gene: TRBV5-1; D gene: .; clone size: .; CDR3 DNA: TGCGCCAGCAGCTTACGACGTGGGAACACTGAAGCTTTCTTT; CDR3 protein: CASSLRRGNTEAFF
J gene: TRBJ1-2; CDR3 length: 16; V gene: TRBV18; D gene: .; clone size: .; CDR3 DNA: TGTGCCAGCTCACCCCGGACAGAGACATCAAACTATGGCTACACCTTC; CDR3 protein: CASSPRTETSNYGYTF
J gene: TRBJ1-1; CDR3 length: 20; V gene: TRBV27; D gene: TRBD1; clone size: .; CDR3 DNA: TGTGCCAGCAGTTTATCCCCCGGACGGACAGGAGGAAAAAGGAACACTGAAGCTTTCTTT; CDR3 protein: CASSLSPGRTGGKRNTEAFF
J gene: TRBJ2-3; CDR3 length: 14; V gene: TRBV30; D gene: .; clone size: .; CDR3 DNA: TGTGCCTGGATCGGCAGGGGTGGCACAGATACGCAGTATTTT; CDR3 protein: CAWIGRGGTDTQYF
J gene: TRBJ2-4; CDR3 length: 16; V gene: TRBV5-4; D gene: .; clone size: .; CDR3 DNA: TGTGCCAGCAGCTCTGAGGGTTCGCTAGCCAAAAACATTCAGTACTTC; CDR3 protein: CASSSEGSLAKNIQYF
J gene: TRBJ2-3; CDR3 length: 15; V gene: TRBV18; D gene: TRBD2; clone size: .; CDR3 DNA: TGTGCCAGCTCACCGCTAGCGGGGGGCCGGGATACGCAGTATTTT; CDR3 protein: CASSPLAGGRDTQYF
J gene: TRBJ1-5; CDR3 length: 16; V gene: TRBV10-3; D gene: .; clone size: .; CDR3 DNA: TGTGCCATCAGTGAGGTATTTACAGTGACCAATCAGCCCCAGCATTTT; CDR3 protein: CAISEVFTVTNQPQHF
J gene: TRBJ1-6; CDR3 length: 15; V gene: TRBV6-5; D gene: TRBD1; clone size: .; CDR3 DNA: TGTGCCAGCAGCCGTTGGACAGGGGATAATTCACCCCTCCACTTT; CDR3 protein: CASSRWTGDNSPLHF
J gene: TRBJ1-2; CDR3 length: 12; V gene: TRBV10-3; D gene: TRBD1; clone size: .; CDR3 DNA: TGTGCCATCGCCCGGGACAGGGATGGCTACACCTTC; CDR3 protein: CAIARDRDGYTF
J gene: TRBJ1-2; CDR3 length: 15; V gene: TRBV28; D gene: .; clone size: .; CDR3 DNA: TGTGCCAGCAGTCCCAGAAGCATCCCGAACTATGGCTACACCTTC; CDR3 protein: CASSPRSIPNYGYTF
J gene: TRBJ2-3; CDR3 length: 11; V gene: TRBV20-1; D gene: .; clone size: .; CDR3 DNA: TGCAGTGCGCCACTCATAGATACGCAGTATTTT; CDR3 protein: CSAPLIDTQYF
J gene: TRBJ1-5; CDR3 length: 16; V gene: TRBV28; D gene: TRBD1; clone size: .; CDR3 DNA: TGTGCCAGCAGTTTCCAGGGGGGAGCATCCAATCAGCCCCAGCATTTT; CDR3 protein: CASSFQGGASNQPQHF
J gene: TRBJ1-5; CDR3 length: 15; V gene: TRBV6-5; D gene: .; clone size: .; CDR3 DNA: TGTGCCAGCAGTAGGGACGGAGGGAACAATCAGCCCCAGCATTTT; CDR3 protein: CASSRDGGNNQPQHF
J gene: TRBJ2-1; CDR3 length: 11; V gene: TRBV6-1; D gene: TRBD2; clone size: .; CDR3 DNA: TGTGCCAGCAGCTCAGCGGGGGAGCAGTTCTTC; CDR3 protein: CASSSAGEQFF
J gene: TRBJ1-1; CDR3 length: 13; V gene: TRBV5-5; D gene: .; clone size: .; CDR3 DNA: TGTGCCAGCAGCTTGGACACGTCCACTGAAGCTTTCTTT; CDR3 protein: CASSLDTSTEAFF
J gene: TRBJ1-1; CDR3 length: 16; V gene: TRBV5-6; D gene: .; clone size: .; CDR3 DNA: TGTGCCAGCAGCTTGGCAGATTTACTGGTGAACACTGAAGCTTTCTTT; CDR3 protein: CASSLADLLVNTEAFF
J gene: TRBJ1-1; CDR3 length: 15; V gene: TRBV19; D gene: .; clone size: .; CDR3 DNA: TGTGCCAGTAGTATTAGGGGCGGAAGCTACACTGAAGCTTTCTTT; CDR3 protein: CASSIRGGSYTEAFF
J gene: TRBJ2-6; CDR3 length: 16; V gene: TRBV7-3; D gene: .; clone size: .; CDR3 DNA: TGTGCCAGCAGCACCACAGGGCCCTCTGGGGCCAACGTCCTGACTTTC; CDR3 protein: CASSTTGPSGANVLTF
J gene: TRBJ1-6; CDR3 length: 16; V gene: TRBV6-6; D gene: TRBD1; clone size: .; CDR3 DNA: TGTGCCAGCAGTCTTGGACAGGGACACGAAGGTTCACCCCTCCACTTT; CDR3 protein: CASSLGQGHEGSPLHF
J gene: TRBJ2-1; CDR3 length: 14; V gene: TRBV3-1/TRBV3-2; D gene: .; clone size: .; CDR3 DNA: TGTGCCAGCAGCCAAGATTCTTCCTACAATGAGCAGTTCTTC; CDR3 protein: CASSQDSSYNEQFF
J gene: TRBJ1-1; CDR3 length: 16; V gene: TRBV30; D gene: TRBD1; clone size: .; CDR3 DNA: TGTGCCTGGAGTGGTCAACCCGGGACAGGGGGCACTGAAGCTTTCTTT; CDR3 protein: CAWSGQPGTGGTEAFF
J gene: TRBJ1-1; CDR3 length: 16; V gene: TRBV5-4; D gene: TRBD1; clone size: .; CDR3 DNA: TGTGCCAGCAGCTTACGCCCCGACAGGGCTAACACTGAAGCTTTCTTT; CDR3 protein: CASSLRPDRANTEAFF
J gene: TRBJ1-5; CDR3 length: 15; V gene: TRBV6-1; D gene: .; clone size: once; CDR3 DNA: TGTGCCAGCAGTGACAGGGCCCGCCAGGGGCAGCCCCAGCATTTT; CDR3 protein: CASSDRARQGQPQHF
J gene: TRBJ2-7; CDR3 length: 14; V gene: TRBV25-1; D gene: .; clone size: .; CDR3 DNA: TGTGCCAGCAGCCTCCCTGGAGACGTCTACGAGCAGTACTTC; CDR3 protein: CASSLPGDVYEQYF
J gene: TRBJ1-2; CDR3 length: 15; V gene: TRBV25-1; D gene: .; clone size: .; CDR3 DNA: TGTGCCAGCGGCCCCTTCGGGGGCGATGGCTATGGCTACACCTTC; CDR3 protein: CASGPFGGDGYGYTF
J gene: TRBJ1-6; CDR3 length: 14; V gene: TRBV6-1; D gene: .; clone size: .; CDR3 DNA: TGTGCCAGCAGTGAAGGGTGGGGAAATTCACCCCTCCACTTT; CDR3 protein: CASSEGWGNSPLHF
J gene: TRBJ1-1; CDR3 length: 12; V gene: TRBV28; D gene: .; clone size: once; CDR3 DNA: TGTGCCAGCAGCGGGATGAACACTGAAGCTTTCTTT; CDR3 protein: CASSGMNTEAFF
J gene: TRBJ1-4; CDR3 length: 15; V gene: TRBV18; D gene: .; clone size: .; CDR3 DNA: TGTGCCAGCTCACCACGGGGCTCTAAGACCGAAAAACTGTTTTTT; CDR3 protein: CASSPRGSKTEKLFF
J gene: TRBJ1-4; CDR3 length: 15; V gene: TRBV7-9; D gene: .; clone size: .; CDR3 DNA: TGTGCCAGCAGTCAATCCCGGGTGGTTAATGAAAAACTGTTTTTT; CDR3 protein: CASSQSRVVNEKLFF
J gene: TRBJ2-3; CDR3 length: 14; V gene: TRBV27; D gene: .; clone size: .; CDR3 DNA: TGTGCCAGCAGTTTAAACGGGATGCCAGATACGCAGTATTTT; CDR3 protein: CASSLNGMPDTQYF
J gene: TRBJ2-7; CDR3 length: 14; V gene: TRBV11-2; D gene: TRBD1; clone size: .; CDR3 DNA: TGTGCCAGCACCCCCGGACAGGGAGATTACGAGCAGTACTTC; CDR3 protein: CASTPGQGDYEQYF
J gene: TRBJ1-6; CDR3 length: 14; V gene: TRBV9; D gene: .; clone size: .; CDR3 DNA: TGTGCCAGCAGCGTAGGGGATGAGAATTCACCCCTCCACTTT; CDR3 protein: CASSVGDENSPLHF
J gene: TRBJ2-2; CDR3 length: 14; V gene: TRBV28; D gene: .; clone size: .; CDR3 DNA: TGTGCCAGCACCGGACAGCTAAACACCGGGGAGCTGTTTTTT; CDR3 protein: CASTGQLNTGELFF